This T cell receptor beta chain was identified during a study of technical replicates of blood from a handful of donors. Data came from immunoSEQ multiplex PCR; TCRdb stores just in-frame clones and leaves some out. The table records 60,000 to 80,000 clones, roughly nine tenths of them present only once. The germline CDR1 and CDR2 sequences are SEHNR and FQNEAQ (reference sequence). V was clipped by 2 bases and J by 2 bases, with 12 bases between them. This CDR3 has 15 residues. This rearrangement joins TRBV7-9 to TRBJ1-1; no clear D gene. The origin of this receptor is a human donor in good health. Some clones in this sample may be carry-over from other donors' samples. Specimen: PBMCs. CDR3 region: CASSLFGVQNTEAFF. Here the CDR3 DNA reads TGTGCCAGCAGCTTATTCGGGGTCCAAAACACTGAAGCTTTCTTT. Full variable domain (remainder filled in from reference TRBV7-9 and TRBJ1-1): DTGVSQNPRHKITKRGQNVTFRCDPISEHNRLYWYRQTLGQGPEFLTYFQNEAQLEKSRLLSDRFSAERPKGSFSTLEIQRTEQGDSAMYLCASSLFGVQNTEAFFGQGTRLTVV.